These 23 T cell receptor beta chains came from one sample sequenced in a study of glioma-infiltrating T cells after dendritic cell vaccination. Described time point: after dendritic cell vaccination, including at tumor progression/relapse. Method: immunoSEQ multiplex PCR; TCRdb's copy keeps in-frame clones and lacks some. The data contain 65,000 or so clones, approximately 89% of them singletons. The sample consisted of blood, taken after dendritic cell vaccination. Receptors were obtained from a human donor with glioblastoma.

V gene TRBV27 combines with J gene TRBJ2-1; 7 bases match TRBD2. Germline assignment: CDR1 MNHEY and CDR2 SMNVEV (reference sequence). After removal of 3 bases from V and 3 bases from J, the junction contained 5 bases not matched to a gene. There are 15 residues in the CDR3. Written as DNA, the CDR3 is TGTGCCAGCAGTTTCGCGGGAGAGATCTACAATGAGCAGTTCTTC. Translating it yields CASSFAGEIYNEQFF.

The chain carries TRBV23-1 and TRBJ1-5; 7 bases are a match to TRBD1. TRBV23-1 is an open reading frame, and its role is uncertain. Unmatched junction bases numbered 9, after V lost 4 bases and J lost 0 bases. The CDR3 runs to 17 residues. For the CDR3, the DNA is TGCGCCAGCAGTCGATTAGACAGGGCGTATAGCAATCAGCCCCAGCATTTT. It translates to CASSRLDRAYSNQPQHF.

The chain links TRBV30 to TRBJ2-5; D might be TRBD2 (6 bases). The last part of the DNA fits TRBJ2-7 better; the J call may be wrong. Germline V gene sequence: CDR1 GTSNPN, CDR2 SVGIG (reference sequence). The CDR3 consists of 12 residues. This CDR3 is CAWSRSGYEQYF. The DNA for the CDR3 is TGTGCCTGGAGCCGTAGCGGCTACGAGCAGTACTTC.

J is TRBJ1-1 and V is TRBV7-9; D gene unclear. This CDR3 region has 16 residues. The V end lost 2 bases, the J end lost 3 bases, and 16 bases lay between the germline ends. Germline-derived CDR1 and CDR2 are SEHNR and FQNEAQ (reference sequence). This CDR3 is CASSLMLGSIDTEAFF. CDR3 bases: TGTGCCAGCAGCTTAATGTTAGGGAGCATCGACACTGAAGCTTTCTTT.

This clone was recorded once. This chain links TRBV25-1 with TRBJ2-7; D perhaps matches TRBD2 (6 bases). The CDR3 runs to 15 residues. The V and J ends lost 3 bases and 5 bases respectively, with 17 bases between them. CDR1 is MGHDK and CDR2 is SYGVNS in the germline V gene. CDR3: CASSDWASVGDEQYF. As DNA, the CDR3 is TGTGCCAGCAGTGATTGGGCTAGCGTCGGAGACGAGCAGTACTTC.

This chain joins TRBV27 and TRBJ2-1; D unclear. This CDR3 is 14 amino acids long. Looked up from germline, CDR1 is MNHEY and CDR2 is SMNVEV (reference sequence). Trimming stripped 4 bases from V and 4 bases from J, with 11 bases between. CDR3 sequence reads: CASSSRTEYNEQFF. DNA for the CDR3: TGTGCCAGCAGTTCCCGTACAGAGTACAATGAGCAGTTCTTC.

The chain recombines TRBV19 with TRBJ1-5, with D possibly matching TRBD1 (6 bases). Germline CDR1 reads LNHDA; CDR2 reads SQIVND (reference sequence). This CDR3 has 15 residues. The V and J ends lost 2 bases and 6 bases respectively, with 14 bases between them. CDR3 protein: CASSIRSGVSQPQHF. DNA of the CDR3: TGTGCCAGTAGTATAAGGTCAGGGGTCTCTCAGCCCCAGCATTTT.

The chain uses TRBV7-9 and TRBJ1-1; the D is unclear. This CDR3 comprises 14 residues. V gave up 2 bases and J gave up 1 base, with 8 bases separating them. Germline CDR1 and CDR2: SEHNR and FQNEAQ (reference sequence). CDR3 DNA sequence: TGTGCCAGCAGCTTAATGCGGGGGAACACTGAAGCTTTCTTT. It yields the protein CASSLMRGNTEAFF. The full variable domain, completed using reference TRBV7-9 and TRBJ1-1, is DTGVSQNPRHKITKRGQNVTFRCDPISEHNRLYWYRQTLGQGPEFLTYFQNEAQLEKSRLLSDRFSAERPKGSFSTLEIQRTEQGDSAMYLCASSLMRGNTEAFFGQGTRLTVV.

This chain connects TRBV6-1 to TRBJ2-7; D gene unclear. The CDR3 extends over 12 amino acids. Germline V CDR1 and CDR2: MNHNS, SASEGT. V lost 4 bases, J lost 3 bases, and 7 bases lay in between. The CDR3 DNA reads TGTGCCAGCAGTGGTGGCAGCTACGAGCAGTACTTC. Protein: CASSGGSYEQYF.

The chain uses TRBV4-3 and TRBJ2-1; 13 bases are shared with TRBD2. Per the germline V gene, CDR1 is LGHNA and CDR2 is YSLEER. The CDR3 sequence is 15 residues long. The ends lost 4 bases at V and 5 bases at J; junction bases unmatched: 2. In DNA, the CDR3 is TGCGCCAGCAGCCCGGGACTAGCGGGAAACAATGAGCAGTTCTTC. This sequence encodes CASSPGLAGNNEQFF.

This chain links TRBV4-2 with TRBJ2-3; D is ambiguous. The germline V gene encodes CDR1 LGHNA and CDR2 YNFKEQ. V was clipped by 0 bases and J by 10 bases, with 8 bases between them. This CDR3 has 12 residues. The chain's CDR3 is CASSQDQRAQYF. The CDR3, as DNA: TGTGCCAGCAGCCAAGATCAACGGGCGCAGTATTTT.

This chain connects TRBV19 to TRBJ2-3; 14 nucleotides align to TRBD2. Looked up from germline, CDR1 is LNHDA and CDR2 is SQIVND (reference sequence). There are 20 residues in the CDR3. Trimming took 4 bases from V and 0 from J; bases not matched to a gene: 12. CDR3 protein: CASSTQGLAGGMVSTDTQYF. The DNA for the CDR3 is TGTGCCAGTAGTACGCAAGGACTAGCGGGAGGCATGGTTAGCACAGATACGCAGTATTTT.

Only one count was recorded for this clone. The CDR3 region is CAWGLAKASEQYF. The CDR3 DNA follows: TGTGCCTGGGGACTAGCGAAGGCATCCGAGCAGTACTTC. The chain couples TRBV30 to TRBJ2-7; 9 nucleotides line up with TRBD2. The V segment lost 5 bases and the J segment 6 bases; nucleotides outside the gene matches: 8. The CDR3 consists of 13 residues. The germline CDR1 and CDR2 sequences are GTSNPN and SVGIG (reference sequence). The full variable domain, with the rest looked up from reference TRBV30 and TRBJ2-7, is SQTIHQWPATLVQPVGSPLSLECTVEGTSNPNLYWYRQAAGRGLQLLFYSVGIGQISSEVPQNLSASRPQDRQFILSSKKLLLSDSGFYLCAWGLAKASEQYFGPGTRLTVT.

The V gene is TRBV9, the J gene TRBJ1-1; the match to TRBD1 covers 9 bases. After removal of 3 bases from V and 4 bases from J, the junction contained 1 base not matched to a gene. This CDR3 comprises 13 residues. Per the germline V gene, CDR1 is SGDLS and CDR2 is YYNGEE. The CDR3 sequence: CASSGTGVTEAFF. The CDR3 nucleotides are TGTGCCAGCAGCGGGACAGGGGTCACTGAAGCTTTCTTT.

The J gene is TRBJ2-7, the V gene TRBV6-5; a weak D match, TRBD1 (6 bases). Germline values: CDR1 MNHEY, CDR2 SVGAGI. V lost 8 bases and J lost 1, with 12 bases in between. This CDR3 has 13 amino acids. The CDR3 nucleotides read TGTGCCAGCGCCCGGGACACTTCCTACGAGCAGTACTTC. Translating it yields CASARDTSYEQYF.

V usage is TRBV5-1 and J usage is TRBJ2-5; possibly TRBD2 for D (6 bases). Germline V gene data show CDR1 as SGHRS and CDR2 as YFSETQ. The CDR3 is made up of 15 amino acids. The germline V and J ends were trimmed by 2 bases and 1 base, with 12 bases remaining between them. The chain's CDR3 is CASSLGRGTQETQYF. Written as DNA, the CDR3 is TGCGCCAGCAGCTTAGGGCGGGGAACCCAAGAGACCCAGTACTTC.

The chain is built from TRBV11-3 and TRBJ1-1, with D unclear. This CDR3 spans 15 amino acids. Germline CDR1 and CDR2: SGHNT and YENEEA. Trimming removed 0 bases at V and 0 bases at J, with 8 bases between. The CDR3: CASSLDTDVNTEAFF. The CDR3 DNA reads TGTGCCAGCAGCTTAGATACAGACGTGAACACTGAAGCTTTCTTT. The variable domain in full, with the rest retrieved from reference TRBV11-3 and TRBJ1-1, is EAGVVQSPRYKIIEKKQPVAFWCNPISGHNTLYWYLQNLGQGPELLIRYENEEAVDDSQLPKDRFSAERLKGVDSTLKIQPAELGDSAVYLCASSLDTDVNTEAFFGQGTRLTVV.

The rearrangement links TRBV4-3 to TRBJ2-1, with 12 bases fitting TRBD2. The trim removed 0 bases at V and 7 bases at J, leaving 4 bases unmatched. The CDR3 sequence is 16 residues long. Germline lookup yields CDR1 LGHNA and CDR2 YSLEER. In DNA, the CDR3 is TGCGCCAGCAGCCAAGATCTAACTAGCGGGGGGAATGAGCAGTTCTTC. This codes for CASSQDLTSGGNEQFF.

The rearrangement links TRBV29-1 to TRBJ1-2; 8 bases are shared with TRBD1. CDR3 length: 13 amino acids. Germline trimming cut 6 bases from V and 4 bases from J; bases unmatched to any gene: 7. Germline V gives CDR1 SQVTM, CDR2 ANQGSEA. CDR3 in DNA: TGCAGCGTAGGACAGGGCTTGAGCTATGGCTACACCTTC. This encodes CSVGQGLSYGYTF.

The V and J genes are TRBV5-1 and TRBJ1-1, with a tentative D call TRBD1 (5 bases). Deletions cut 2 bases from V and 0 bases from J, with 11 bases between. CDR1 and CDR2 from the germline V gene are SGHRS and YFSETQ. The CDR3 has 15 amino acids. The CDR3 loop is CASSLGQDMNTEAFF. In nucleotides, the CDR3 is TGCGCCAGCAGCTTAGGCCAGGACATGAACACTGAAGCTTTCTTT.

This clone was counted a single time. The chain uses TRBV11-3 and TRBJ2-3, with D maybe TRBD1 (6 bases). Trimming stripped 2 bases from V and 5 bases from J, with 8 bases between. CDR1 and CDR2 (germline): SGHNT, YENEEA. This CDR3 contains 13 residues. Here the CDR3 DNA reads TGTGCCAGCAGCTTAAGCAGGGGAGATACGCAGTATTTT. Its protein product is CASSLSRGDTQYF.

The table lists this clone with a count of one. Written as DNA, the CDR3 is TGCGCCAGCAGCCTGTGGACGGACTCCAATGGTTCACCCCTCCACTTT. Amino acids: CASSLWTDSNGSPLHF. This chain links TRBV5-1 with TRBJ1-6; D remains unclear. The V end was cut by 4 bases, the J end by 9 bases, with 20 bases between. Germline loops: CDR1 SGHRS, CDR2 YFSETQ. This CDR3 is 16 amino acids long.

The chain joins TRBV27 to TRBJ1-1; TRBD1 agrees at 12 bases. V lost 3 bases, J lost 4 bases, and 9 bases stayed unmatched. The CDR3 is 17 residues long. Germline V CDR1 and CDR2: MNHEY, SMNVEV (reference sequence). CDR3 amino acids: CASSLTGTGGRGTEAFF. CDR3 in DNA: TGTGCCAGCAGTTTGACCGGGACAGGGGGCCGAGGCACTGAAGCTTTCTTT.